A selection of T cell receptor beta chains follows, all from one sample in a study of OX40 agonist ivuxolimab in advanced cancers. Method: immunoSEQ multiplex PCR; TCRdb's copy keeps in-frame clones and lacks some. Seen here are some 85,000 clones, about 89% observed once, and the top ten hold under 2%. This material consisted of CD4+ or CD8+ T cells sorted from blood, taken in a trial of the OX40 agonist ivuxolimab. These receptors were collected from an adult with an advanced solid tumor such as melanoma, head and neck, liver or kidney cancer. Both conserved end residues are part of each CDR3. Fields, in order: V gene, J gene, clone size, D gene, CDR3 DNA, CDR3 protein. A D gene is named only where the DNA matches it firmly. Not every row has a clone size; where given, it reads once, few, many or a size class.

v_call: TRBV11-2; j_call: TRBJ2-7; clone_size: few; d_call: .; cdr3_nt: TGTGCCAGCAGCTTAAGGGGAAACGAGCAGTACTTC; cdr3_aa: CASSLRGNEQYF
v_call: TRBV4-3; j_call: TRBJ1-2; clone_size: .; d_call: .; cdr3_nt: TGCGCCAGCAGCCAAGCATTAAGGAACCACTATGGCTACACCTTC; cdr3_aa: CASSQALRNHYGYTF
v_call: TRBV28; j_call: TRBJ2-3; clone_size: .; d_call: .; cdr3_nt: TGTGCCAGCAGTTTGCCGGGGTCGGCGCAGTATTTT; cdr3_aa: CASSLPGSAQYF
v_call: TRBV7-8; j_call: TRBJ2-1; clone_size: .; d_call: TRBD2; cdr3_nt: TGTGCCAGCAGCTTAGTCGGCGGGAGGGGGTTCAATGAGCAGTTCTTC; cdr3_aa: CASSLVGGRGFNEQFF
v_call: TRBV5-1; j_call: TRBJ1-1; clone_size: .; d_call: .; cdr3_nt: TGCGCCAGCACCGAATGGGGCGAGGGCACTGAAGCTTTCTTT; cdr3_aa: CASTEWGEGTEAFF
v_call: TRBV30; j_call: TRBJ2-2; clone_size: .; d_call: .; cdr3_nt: TGTGCCTGGAGTGTAGGTTCGAACACCGGGGAGCTGTTTTTT; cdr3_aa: CAWSVGSNTGELFF
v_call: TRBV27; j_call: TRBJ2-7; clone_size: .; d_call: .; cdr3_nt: TGTGCCAGCAGTCTGGACTCGATCCCGCTCGAGCAGTACTTC; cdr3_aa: CASSLDSIPLEQYF
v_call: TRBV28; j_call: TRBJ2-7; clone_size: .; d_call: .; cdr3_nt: TGTGCCAGCAGTTGGGGACTGGGCGAGCAGTACTTC; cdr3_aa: CASSWGLGEQYF
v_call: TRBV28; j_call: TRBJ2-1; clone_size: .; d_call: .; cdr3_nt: TGTGCCAGCAGTTTGGCGAATCACAATGAGCAGTTCTTC; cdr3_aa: CASSLANHNEQFF
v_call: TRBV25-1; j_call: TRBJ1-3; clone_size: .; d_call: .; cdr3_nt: TGTGCCAGCAGGATGACAGGTTCCTCTGGAAACACCATATATTTT; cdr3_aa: CASRMTGSSGNTIYF
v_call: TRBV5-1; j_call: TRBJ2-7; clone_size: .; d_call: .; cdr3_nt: TGCGCCAGCAGCTCCCGGACAGTGAGCTCCTACGAGCAGTACTTC; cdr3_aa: CASSSRTVSSYEQYF
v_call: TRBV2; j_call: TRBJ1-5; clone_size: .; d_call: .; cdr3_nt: TGTGCCAGCAGTGAAGCACAGGGCAATCAGCCCCAGCATTTT; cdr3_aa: CASSEAQGNQPQHF
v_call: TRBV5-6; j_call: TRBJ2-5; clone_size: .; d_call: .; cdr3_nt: TGTGCCAGCAGCTTGGGTTTAGGTCAAGAGACCCAGTACTTC; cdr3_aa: CASSLGLGQETQYF
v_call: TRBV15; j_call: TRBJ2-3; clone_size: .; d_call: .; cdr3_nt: TGTGCCACCAGCAGAAAAGAGGATACGCAGTATTTT; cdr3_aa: CATSRKEDTQYF
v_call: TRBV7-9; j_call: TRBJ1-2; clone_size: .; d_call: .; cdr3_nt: TGTGCCAGCAGCTTAGCCACAGCAGAACATGGCTACACCTTC; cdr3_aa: CASSLATAEHGYTF
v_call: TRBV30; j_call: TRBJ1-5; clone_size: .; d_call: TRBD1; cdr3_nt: TGTGCCTGGAGTACACGGCAGGGGGCCCTTCAGCCCCAGCATTTT; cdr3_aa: CAWSTRQGALQPQHF
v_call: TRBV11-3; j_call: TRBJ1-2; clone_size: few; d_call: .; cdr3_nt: TGTGCCAGCAGCTCCTTGGGCCGAGAGGGCTACACCTTC; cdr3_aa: CASSSLGREGYTF
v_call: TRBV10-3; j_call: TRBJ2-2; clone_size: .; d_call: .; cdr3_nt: TGTGCCATCAGTCCTTCGTGGACCGGGGAGCTGTTTTTT; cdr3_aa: CAISPSWTGELFF
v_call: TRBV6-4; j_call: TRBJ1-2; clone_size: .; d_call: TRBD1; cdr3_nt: TGTGCCAGCAGTGCGGGGACAGAAAAACTCTATGGCTACACCTTC; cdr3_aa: CASSAGTEKLYGYTF
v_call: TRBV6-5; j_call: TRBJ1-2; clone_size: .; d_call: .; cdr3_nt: TGTGCCAGCAGTTCCACAGGAGAGCCTAACTATGGCTACACCTTC; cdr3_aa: CASSSTGEPNYGYTF
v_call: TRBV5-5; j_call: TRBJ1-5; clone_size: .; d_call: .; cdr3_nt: TGTGCCAGCAGCCCGACCGACCTGAATCAGCCCCAGCATTTT; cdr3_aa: CASSPTDLNQPQHF
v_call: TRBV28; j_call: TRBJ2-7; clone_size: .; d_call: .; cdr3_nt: TGTGCCAGCAGTTTAATTCTTAGTCGGTACGAGCAGTACTTC; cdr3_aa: CASSLILSRYEQYF
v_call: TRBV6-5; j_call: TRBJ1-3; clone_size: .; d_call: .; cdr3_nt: TGTGCCAGCACAAGGGATGCTCGCTCTGGAAACACCATATATTTT; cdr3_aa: CASTRDARSGNTIYF
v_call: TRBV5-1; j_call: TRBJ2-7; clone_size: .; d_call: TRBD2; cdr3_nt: TGCGCCAGCAGCATCTCCCTAGCGGGAGGTTCCTGCGAGCAGTACTTC; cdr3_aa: CASSISLAGGSCEQYF
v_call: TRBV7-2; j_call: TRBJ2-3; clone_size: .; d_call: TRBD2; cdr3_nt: TGTGCCAGCAGCTCGGGGGGTAGGGTCCTTAGCACAGATACGCAGTATTTT; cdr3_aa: CASSSGGRVLSTDTQYF
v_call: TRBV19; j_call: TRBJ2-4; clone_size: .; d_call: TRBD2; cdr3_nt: TGTGCCAGTAGTTTACTAGCGGGAGGCGCTGGGGGGGGAAACATTCAGTACTTC; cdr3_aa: CASSLLAGGAGGGNIQYF
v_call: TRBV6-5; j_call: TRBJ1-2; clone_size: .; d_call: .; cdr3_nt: TGTGCCAGCAGTTACTCGAAGCAGGGCTATGGCTACACCTTC; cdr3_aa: CASSYSKQGYGYTF
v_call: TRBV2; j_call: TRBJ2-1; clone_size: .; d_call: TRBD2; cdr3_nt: TGTGCCAGCATTGGACTAGCGGGAGTGGGGCAGTTCTTC; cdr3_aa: CASIGLAGVGQFF
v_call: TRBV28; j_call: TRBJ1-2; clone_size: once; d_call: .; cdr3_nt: TGTGCCAGCCGAGGACTGGGGTATGGCTACACCTTC; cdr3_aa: CASRGLGYGYTF
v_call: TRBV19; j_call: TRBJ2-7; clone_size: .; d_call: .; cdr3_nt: TGTGCCAGTAGTATGTGGGGTAGCAGGGAGGCTGGCGAGCAGTACTTC; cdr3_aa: CASSMWGSREAGEQYF
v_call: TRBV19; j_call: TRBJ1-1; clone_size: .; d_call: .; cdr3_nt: TGTGCCAGTAGTATAGGCCGAACGGCGAACACTGAAGCTTTCTTT; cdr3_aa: CASSIGRTANTEAFF
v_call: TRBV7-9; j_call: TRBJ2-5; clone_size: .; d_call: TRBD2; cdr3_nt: TGTGCCAGCAGCTTAGGTTTAGCGGGAGAGACCCAGTACTTC; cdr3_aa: CASSLGLAGETQYF
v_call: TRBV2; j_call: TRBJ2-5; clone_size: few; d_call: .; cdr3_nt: TGTGCCAGCAGTGAAGCTTACGGGGGGCGAAGGGAGACCCAGTACTTC; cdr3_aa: CASSEAYGGRRETQYF
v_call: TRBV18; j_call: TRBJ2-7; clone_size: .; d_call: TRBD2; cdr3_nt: TGTGCCAGCTCACCACCCGGGGGAGCGGGGGGAGTGAACTACGAGCAGTACTTC; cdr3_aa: CASSPPGGAGGVNYEQYF
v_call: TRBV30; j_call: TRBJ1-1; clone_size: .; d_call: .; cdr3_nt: TGTGCCTGGAGACGGGAAGGGGCTGGGTCTGAAGCTTTCTTT; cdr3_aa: CAWRREGAGSEAFF
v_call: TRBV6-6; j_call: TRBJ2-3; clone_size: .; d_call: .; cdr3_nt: TGTGCCAGCAAAATTCCCGCAGATACGCAGTATTTT; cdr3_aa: CASKIPADTQYF
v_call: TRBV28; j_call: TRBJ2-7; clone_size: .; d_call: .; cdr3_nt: TGTGCCAGCACCCCAGGGGGTTCTAGCGAGTCCTACGAGCAGTACTTC; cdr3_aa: CASTPGGSSESYEQYF
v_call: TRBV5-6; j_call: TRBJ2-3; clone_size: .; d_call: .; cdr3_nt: TGTGCCAGCAGCTTGGTATTAGGCGTCGCAGATACGCAGTATTTT; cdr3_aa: CASSLVLGVADTQYF
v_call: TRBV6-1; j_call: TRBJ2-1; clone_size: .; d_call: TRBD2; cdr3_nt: TGTGCCAGCAGTGTCACCGGGACTAGCGGGAGGCTTATCTACAATGAGCAGTTCTTC; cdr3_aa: CASSVTGTSGRLIYNEQFF
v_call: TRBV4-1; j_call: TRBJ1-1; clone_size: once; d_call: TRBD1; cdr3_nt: TGCGCCAGCAGCCAAGACTTCAGGGGGCTCATAGCTTTCTTT; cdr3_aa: CASSQDFRGLIAFF
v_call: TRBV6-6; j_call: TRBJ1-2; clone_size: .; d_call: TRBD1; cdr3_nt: TGTGCCAGCAGTTCAACAGGGGGCGAAATCTATGGCTACACCTTC; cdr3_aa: CASSSTGGEIYGYTF
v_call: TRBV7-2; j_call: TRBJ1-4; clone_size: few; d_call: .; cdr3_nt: TGTGCCAGCAGCCCCCGTGCTAGGGGAACTAATGAAAAACTGTTTTTT; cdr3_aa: CASSPRARGTNEKLFF
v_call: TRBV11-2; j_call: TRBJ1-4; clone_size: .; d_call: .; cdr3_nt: TGTGCCAGCAGCTTCTCGGAGGCAACTAATGAAAAACTGTTTTTT; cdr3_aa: CASSFSEATNEKLFF
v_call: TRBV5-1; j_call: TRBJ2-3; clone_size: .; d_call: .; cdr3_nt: TGCCCTAGCCAGAGGCAGGGCACAGATACGCAGTATTTT; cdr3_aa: CPSQRQGTDTQYF
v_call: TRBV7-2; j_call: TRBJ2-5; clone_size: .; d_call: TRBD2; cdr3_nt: TGTGCCAGCAGCTTACTAGCGGGAGGGCAGACCCAGTACTTC; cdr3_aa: CASSLLAGGQTQYF
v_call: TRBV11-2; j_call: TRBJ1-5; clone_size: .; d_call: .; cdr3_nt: TGTGCCAGCAGCTTAACAAGCAATCAGCCCCAGCATTTT; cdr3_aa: CASSLTSNQPQHF
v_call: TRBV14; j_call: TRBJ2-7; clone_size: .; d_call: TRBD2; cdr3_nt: TGTGCCAGCAGCCAAGTGTCCGGGGGGGGAAGCTACGAGCAGTACTTC; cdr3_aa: CASSQVSGGGSYEQYF
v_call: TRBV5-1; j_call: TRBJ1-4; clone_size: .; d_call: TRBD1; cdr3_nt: TGCGCCAGCAGCCCCCCAGGGGGCTATAATGAAAAACTGTTTTTT; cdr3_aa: CASSPPGGYNEKLFF
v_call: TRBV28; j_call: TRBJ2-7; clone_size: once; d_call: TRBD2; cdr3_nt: TGTGCCAGCATCCCGACTAGCGGGAGTGGATACGAGCAGTACTTC; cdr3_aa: CASIPTSGSGYEQYF
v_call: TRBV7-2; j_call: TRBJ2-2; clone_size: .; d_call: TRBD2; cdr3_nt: TGTGCCAGCAGCTTAGCGGGGACTAGCGGAACCGGGGAGCTGTTTTTT; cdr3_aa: CASSLAGTSGTGELFF
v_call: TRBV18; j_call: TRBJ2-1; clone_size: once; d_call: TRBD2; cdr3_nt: TGTGCCAGCTCACCCTCGGTGGTAGCGGGAGAGGAGCAGTTCTTC; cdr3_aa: CASSPSVVAGEEQFF
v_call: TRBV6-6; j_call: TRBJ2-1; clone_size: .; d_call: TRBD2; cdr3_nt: TGTGCCAGCGGAGCGGGAGCGAAACCGGATGAGCAGTTCTTC; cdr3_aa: CASGAGAKPDEQFF
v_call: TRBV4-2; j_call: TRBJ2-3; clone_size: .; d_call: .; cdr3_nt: TGTGCCAGCAGCCAAGAAGAGACAGATACGCAGTATTTT; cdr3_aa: CASSQEETDTQYF
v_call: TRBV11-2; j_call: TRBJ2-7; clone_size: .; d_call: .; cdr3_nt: TGTGCCAGCAGACAGCCGGGAGTCGAGCAGTACTTC; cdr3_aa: CASRQPGVEQYF
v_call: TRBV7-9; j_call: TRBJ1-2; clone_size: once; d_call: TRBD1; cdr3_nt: TGTGCCAGCAGCTTAGTATCCATCGGGACAGGGGATGGCTACACCTTC; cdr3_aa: CASSLVSIGTGDGYTF
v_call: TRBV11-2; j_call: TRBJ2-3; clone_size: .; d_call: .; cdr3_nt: TGTGCCAGCAGCTTCCCGCGGGGCGGCACAGATACGCAGTATTTT; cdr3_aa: CASSFPRGGTDTQYF
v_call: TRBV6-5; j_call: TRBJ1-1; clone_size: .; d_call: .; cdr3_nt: TGTGCCAGCAGTTACTCGGAGGGTAGCACTGAAGCTTTCTTT; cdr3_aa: CASSYSEGSTEAFF
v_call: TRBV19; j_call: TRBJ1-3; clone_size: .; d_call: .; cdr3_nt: TGTGCCAGTAGTACGTTACAGAGCTCTGGAAACACCATATATTTT; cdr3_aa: CASSTLQSSGNTIYF